These T cell receptor beta chains were read from a single sample in a study of T cells in Graves' hyperthyroidism and ophthalmopathy. TCRdb reprocessed the multiplex PCR reads with MiXCR, giving one entry per CDR3 protein. The sample carries nearly 750,000 distinct CDR3 sequences, roughly a third recorded once. The sample comprised blood. The receptors were gathered from a woman aged 40 to 55 with Graves' hyperthyroidism. The CDR3 runs from the conserved cysteine through the conserved F or W. Each record gives: V gene, D gene, clone size, J gene, CDR3 length, CDR3 DNA, CDR3 protein. D genes are given only for firm matches. Rows give clone size only sometimes, using once, few, many, or a class for an expanded clone.

TRBV6-5	.	few	TRBJ2-2	15	TGTGCCAGCAGTTACTCATGGCTGAACACCGGGGAGCTGTTTTTT	CASSYSWLNTGELFF
TRBV7-8	TRBD1	.	TRBJ2-5	14	TGTGCCAGCAGCTCGCGCAAGGGGGCCTTTACCCAGTACTTC	CASSSRKGAFTQYF
TRBV10-3	.	.	TRBJ2-7	12	TGTGCCATCAGTGAACAGACGGGGGAGCAGTACTTC	CAISEQTGEQYF
TRBV6-5	TRBD1	many	TRBJ1-2	13	TGTGCCAGCAGTCTCACAGGGGTAATGGGCTACACCTTC	CASSLTGVMGYTF
TRBV6-5	.	few	TRBJ1-5	13	TGTGCCAGCAGTTACGGGGAGGATCTGCCCCAGCATTTT	CASSYGEDLPQHF
TRBV7-2	TRBD1	.	TRBJ2-5	15	TGTGCCAGCAGCTCGTCTGGGACAGGGGAACAGACCCAGTACTTC	CASSSSGTGEQTQYF
TRBV20-1	TRBD1	.	TRBJ2-7	13	TGCAGTGCTCACCGGGACAGGGTCTACGAGCAGTACTTC	CSAHRDRVYEQYF
TRBV10-3	TRBD1	.	TRBJ2-7	12	TGTGCCATCAACGGGAACAGGGGCGAGCAGTACTTC	CAINGNRGEQYF
TRBV29-1	TRBD1	many	TRBJ1-1	13	TGCAGCGTTGGTTCGCAGGGGGTCGCTGAAGCTTTCTTT	CSVGSQGVAEAFF
TRBV12-5	.	.	TRBJ1-1	15	TGTGCTAGTGGTTTCTCGTCGGGGGGGTTCACTGAAGCTTTCTTT	CASGFSSGGFTEAFF
TRBV9	TRBD1	.	TRBJ2-7	13	TGTGCCAGCAGCGAACAGGGGGCAGAAGAGCAGTACTTC	CASSEQGAEEQYF
TRBV5-1	.	.	TRBJ1-3	16	TGCGCCAGCAGCCCCGGACAGACTAACTCTGGAAACACCATATATTTT	CASSPGQTNSGNTIYF
TRBV29-1	TRBD1	many	TRBJ1-4	13	TGCAGCGTACGGGACAGGACGAATGAAAAACTGTTTTTT	CSVRDRTNEKLFF
TRBV29-1	.	.	TRBJ2-1	16	TGCAGCGTTGAAGATCTCGGGGCACGGGTCTACAATGAGCAGTTCTTC	CSVEDLGARVYNEQFF
TRBV6-5	TRBD1	.	TRBJ2-3	16	TGTGCCAGCAGTTACAGTATTGGACAGGGTCCAGATACGCAGTATTTT	CASSYSIGQGPDTQYF
TRBV11-1	.	once	TRBJ2-7	13	TGTGCCAGCAGCTTAGGCCTAGCAACCGAGCAGTACTTC	CASSLGLATEQYF
TRBV6-6	.	few	TRBJ1-1	15	TGTGCCAGCACCCCTCATGGGCGTAGGTATTCTGAAGCTTTCTTT	CASTPHGRRYSEAFF
TRBV5-1	.	.	TRBJ1-2	16	TGCGCCAGCAGCCAAGTGGGACAAATCTCATCCTATGGCTACACCTTC	CASSQVGQISSYGYTF
TRBV5-4	.	few	TRBJ2-7	17	TGTGCCAGCAGCACGATCGACAGGTCCGCCACCTCCTACGAGCAGTACTTC	CASSTIDRSATSYEQYF
TRBV29-1	TRBD1	.	TRBJ2-1	14	TGCAGCGCAGGAGGGACAGGGGCCTACAATGAGCAGTTCTTC	CSAGGTGAYNEQFF
TRBV10-2	TRBD1	many	TRBJ2-5	16	TGCGCCAGCAGTGCCGGGACAGGGACTGTCGGAGAGACCCAGTACTTC	CASSAGTGTVGETQYF
TRBV19	TRBD1	few	TRBJ1-2	15	TGTGCCAGTAGTCTGACAGGGGAGAGTAGCTATGGCTACACCTTC	CASSLTGESSYGYTF
TRBV28	.	.	TRBJ1-5	15	TGTGCCAGCAGTTTCGGGCTTTTGGGCAATCAGCCCCAGCATTTT	CASSFGLLGNQPQHF
TRBV7-9	.	many	TRBJ2-7	16	TGTGCCAGCAGCTTAGTCCGGGACTCGAAAACCTACGAGCAGTACTTC	CASSLVRDSKTYEQYF
TRBV7-2	.	many	TRBJ1-6	14	TGTGCCAGCAGCTTTCGGGCTGCTAATTCACCCCTCCACTTT	CASSFRAANSPLHF
TRBV2	.	few	TRBJ1-5	15	TGTGCCAGCAGCAATAGCTATTCTAGCAATCAGCCCCAGCATTTT	CASSNSYSSNQPQHF
TRBV28	TRBD1	few	TRBJ1-1	15	TGTGCCAGCAGTCAGGGGGCCTCTGGTGAGACTGAAGCTTTCTTT	CASSQGASGETEAFF
TRBV7-2	TRBD2	.	TRBJ2-5	16	TGTGCCAGCAGCCCTTGGGTAGCGGGAACTCAAGAGACCCAGTACTTC	CASSPWVAGTQETQYF
TRBV6-6	.	many	TRBJ1-2	13	TGTGCCAGCAGTTACCCTAGGAACTATGGCTACACCTTC	CASSYPRNYGYTF
TRBV29-1	.	.	TRBJ2-5	10	TGCAGCGGGGGGGCGGAGACCCAGTACTTC	CSGGAETQYF
TRBV7-8	.	.	TRBJ1-1	15	TGTGCCAGCACCGTCCGACCAGGGAATTTCGCTGAAGCTTTCTTT	CASTVRPGNFAEAFF
TRBV29-1	TRBD2	many	TRBJ2-7	13	TGCAGCGTTGAGGGGACTAGCGAGGACGAGCAGTACTTC	CSVEGTSEDEQYF
TRBV10-3	.	few	TRBJ1-1	12	TGTGCCAGCAGTTACCAGGGTGCGGGAGCTTTCTTT	CASSYQGAGAFF
TRBV25-1	TRBD1	.	TRBJ2-5	16	TGTGCCAGCAGTGAATTCCGGGACAGGTTATCCGAGACCCAGTACTTC	CASSEFRDRLSETQYF
TRBV7-9	.	many	TRBJ2-5	14	TGTGCCAGCAGTTCGAACGGACAGCTAGAGACCCAGTACTTC	CASSSNGQLETQYF
TRBV6-5	.	many	TRBJ1-2	16	TGTGCCAGCAGTCCCGGCGACGGCCGAGGAAGCTATGGCTACACCTTC	CASSPGDGRGSYGYTF
TRBV29-1	.	few	TRBJ2-3	13	TGCAGCGTACGACAGGCGTCCACAGATACGCAGTATTTT	CSVRQASTDTQYF